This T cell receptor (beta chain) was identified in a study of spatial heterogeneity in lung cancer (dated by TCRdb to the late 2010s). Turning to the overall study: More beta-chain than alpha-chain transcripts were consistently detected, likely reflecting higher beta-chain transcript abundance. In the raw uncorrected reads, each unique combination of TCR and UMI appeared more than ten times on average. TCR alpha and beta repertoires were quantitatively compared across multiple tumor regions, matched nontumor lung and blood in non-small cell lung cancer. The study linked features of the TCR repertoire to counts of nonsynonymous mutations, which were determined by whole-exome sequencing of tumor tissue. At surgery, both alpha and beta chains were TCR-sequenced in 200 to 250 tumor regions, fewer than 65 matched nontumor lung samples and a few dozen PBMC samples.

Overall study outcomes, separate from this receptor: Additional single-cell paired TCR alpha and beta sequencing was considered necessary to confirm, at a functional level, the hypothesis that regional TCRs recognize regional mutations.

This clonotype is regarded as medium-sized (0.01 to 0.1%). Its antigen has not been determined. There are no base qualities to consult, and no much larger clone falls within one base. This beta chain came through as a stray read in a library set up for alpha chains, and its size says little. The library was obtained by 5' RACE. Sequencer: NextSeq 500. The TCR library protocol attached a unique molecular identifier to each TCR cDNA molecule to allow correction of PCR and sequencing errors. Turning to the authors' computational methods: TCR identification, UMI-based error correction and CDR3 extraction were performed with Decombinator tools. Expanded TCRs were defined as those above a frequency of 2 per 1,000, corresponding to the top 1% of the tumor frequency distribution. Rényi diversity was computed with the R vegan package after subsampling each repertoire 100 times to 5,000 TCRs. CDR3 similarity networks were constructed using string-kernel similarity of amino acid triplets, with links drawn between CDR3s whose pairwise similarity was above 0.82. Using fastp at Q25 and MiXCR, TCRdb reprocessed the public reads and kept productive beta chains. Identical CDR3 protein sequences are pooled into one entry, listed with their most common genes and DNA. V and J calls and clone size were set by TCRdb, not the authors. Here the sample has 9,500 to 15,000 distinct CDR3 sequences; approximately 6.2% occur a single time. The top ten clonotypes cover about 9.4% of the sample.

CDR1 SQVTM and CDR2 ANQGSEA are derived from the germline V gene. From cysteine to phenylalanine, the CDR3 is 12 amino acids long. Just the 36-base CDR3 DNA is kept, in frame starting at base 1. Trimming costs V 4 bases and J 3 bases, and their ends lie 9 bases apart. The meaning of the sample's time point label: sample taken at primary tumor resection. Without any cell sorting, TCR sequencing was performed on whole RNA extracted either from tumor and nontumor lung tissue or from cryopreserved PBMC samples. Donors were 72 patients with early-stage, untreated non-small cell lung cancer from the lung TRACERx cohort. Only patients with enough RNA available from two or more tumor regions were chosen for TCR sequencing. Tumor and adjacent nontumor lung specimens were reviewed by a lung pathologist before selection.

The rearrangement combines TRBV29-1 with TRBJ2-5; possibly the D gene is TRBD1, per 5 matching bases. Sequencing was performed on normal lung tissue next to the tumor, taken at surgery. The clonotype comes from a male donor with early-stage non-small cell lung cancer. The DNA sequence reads TGCAGCGTTGTGGGCAGGGAAGAGACCCAGTACTTC. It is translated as CSVVGREETQYF.